These 15 T cell receptor beta chains share one sample of origin, sequenced in a study of cytomegalovirus exposure and HLA in healthy donors. PCR used 60 Vbeta primers and 13 Jbeta primers. Here immunoSEQ multiplex PCR was the method, and the copy in TCRdb shows in-frame clones only, minus some. The sample records around 160,000 clones, just over 70% being singletons. The sequenced sample was PBMCs. Receptors were obtained from a man younger than 35 in good health and CMV-seropositive.

The chain uses TRBV5-4 and TRBJ1-5; no clear D. The V end lost 0 bases, the J end lost 3 bases, and 10 bases lay between the germline ends. Germline CDR1 reads SGHNT; CDR2 reads YYREEE (reference sequence). The CDR3 is made up of 15 amino acids. The CDR3 protein is CASSLDMADNQPQHF. The DNA of the CDR3 is TGTGCCAGCAGCTTGGACATGGCGGACAATCAGCCCCAGCATTTT.

The rearrangement joins TRBV19 to TRBJ1-2; D might be TRBD1 (5 bases). The CDR3 is made up of 12 amino acids. Germline CDR1 is LNHDA and CDR2 is SQIVND (reference sequence). Trimming took 7 bases from V and 4 from J, leaving 10 bases between them. DNA of the CDR3: TGTGCCAGTAATCAGGGAGGCTATGGCTACACCTTC. Translation gives CASNQGGYGYTF.

The V gene is TRBV7-2, the J gene TRBJ1-2; no clear D. Germline V gene data show CDR1 as SGHTA and CDR2 as FQGNSA. V was clipped by 2 bases and J by 5 bases, with 12 bases between them. CDR3 length equals 14 residues. CDR3 sequence reads: CASSLSRSLYGYTF. The CDR3 DNA is TGTGCCAGCAGCTTATCCCGGTCGCTTTATGGCTACACCTTC.

The genes are TRBV5-1 and TRBJ2-3; TRBD2 agrees at 9 bases. V lost 6 bases and J lost 0; bases outside the gene matches: 2. This CDR3 has 14 residues. CDR1 is SGHRS, CDR2 YFSETQ, per germline. The CDR3 region is CASTSGASTDTQYF. Here the CDR3 DNA reads TGCGCCAGCACTAGCGGGGCTAGCACAGATACGCAGTATTTT.

This clone was found a few times. V and J are TRBV7-9 and TRBJ2-1; D possibly corresponds to TRBD1 (5 bases). Germline V CDR1 and CDR2: SEHNR, FQNEAQ (reference sequence). The V gene lost 5 bases and the J gene lost 10 bases, with 12 bases spanning the gap. The length of the CDR3 is 12 residues. For the CDR3, the DNA is TGTGCCAGCAGCCCCCAGGGTAACGAGCAGTTCTTC. It codes for CASSPQGNEQFF.

This chain connects TRBV4-2 to TRBJ2-5; no definite D call. The CDR3 is 15 amino acids. V lost 1 base, J lost 0 bases, and 9 bases lay in between. The germline V gene encodes CDR1 LGHNA and CDR2 YNFKEQ. In nucleotides, the CDR3 is TGTGCCAGCAGCCAAGGGAGTTCCCACCAAGAGACCCAGTACTTC. Translating gives CASSQGSSHQETQYF.

V is TRBV2 and J is TRBJ2-7; no firm D call. Per germline, CDR1 SNHLY and CDR2 FYNNEI. This CDR3 has 11 residues. Between the trimmed V and J ends, which lost 6 bases and 3 bases, there was a span of 6 bases. The CDR3 DNA sequence: TGTGCCAGCAGCCTAGACTACGAGCAGTACGTC. Protein sequence: CASSLDYEQYV.

The V call is TRBV30, the J call TRBJ2-5; 7 nucleotides agree with TRBD2. The CDR3 length is 13 residues. V lost 0 bases, J lost 4 bases, and 2 bases stayed unmatched. Germline lookup yields CDR1 GTSNPN and CDR2 SVGIG (reference sequence). The CDR3 protein is CAWSVLAVETQYF. The CDR3 nucleotides are TGTGCCTGGAGTGTCCTAGCGGTAGAGACCCAGTACTTC.

The chain links TRBV5-1 to TRBJ1-5; D is uncertain. This CDR3 contains 15 residues. V was clipped by 3 bases and J by 0 bases, with 10 bases between them. Germline CDR1 and CDR2: SGHRS and YFSETQ. The CDR3 DNA sequence: TGCGCCAGCAGCTACGACGGGAATAGCAATCAGCCCCAGCATTTT. The encoded protein is CASSYDGNSNQPQHF.

V gene TRBV2 combines with J gene TRBJ2-3, with a weak D call TRBD2 (7 bases). The CDR3 is 14 amino acids. Germline CDR1 SNHLY, CDR2 FYNNEI. V shed 11 bases and J shed 2 bases, with 17 bases lying between them. CDR3 in DNA: TGTGCCGGGGATGGTGGGGGGGCCACAGATACGCAGTATTTT. It translates to CAGDGGGATDTQYF.

V is TRBV29-1 and J is TRBJ2-2; 11 bases map to TRBD1. Per the germline V gene, CDR1 is SQVTM and CDR2 is ANQGSEA. The CDR3 covers 16 residues. Trimming cost V 6 bases and J 3 bases; bases outside gene matches: 9. CDR3 nucleotide sequence: TGCAGCGTAAGGATTCCGGGACAGGGGGACACCGGGGAGCTGTTTTTT. It yields the protein CSVRIPGQGDTGELFF.

The chain combines TRBV19 with TRBJ1-4, with 7 bases identical to TRBD1. Germline CDR1 LNHDA, CDR2 SQIVND (reference sequence). This CDR3 has 15 amino acids. V lost 6 bases, J lost 6 bases, and 10 bases stayed unmatched. The CDR3 sequence: CASSELLGGDEKLFF. The CDR3 DNA is TGTGCCAGTAGCGAACTTTTAGGGGGCGATGAAAAACTGTTTTTT.

About this clone itself: One end of the junction fails to match germline, which may point to a read error. This chain uses TRBV6-1 with TRBJ1-1; a possible D gene is TRBD1 (6 bases). The germline V gene encodes CDR1 MNHNS and CDR2 SASEGT. CDR3 size: 14 residues. CDR3 coding DNA: TGTGACAGCAGTGAAAGGGAGGGGGGGCGCGAAGCTTTCTTT. This codes for CDSSEREGGREAFF.

Turning to this clone: One end of the junction varies from germline; a read error may be responsible. This rearrangement joins TRBV7-7 to TRBJ2-2; 9 nucleotides line up with TRBD1. The CDR3 is 15 amino acids. Germline loops: CDR1 SSHAT, CDR2 FNYEAQ (reference sequence). The CDR3 spells CASSSGTGLDGELFF. The CDR3 bases are TGTGCTAGCAGCTCGGGGACAGGGCTGGACGGGGAGCTGTTTTTT.

This chain links TRBV6-1 with TRBJ2-1, with a weak D call TRBD2 (6 bases). The length of the CDR3 is 14 residues. Deletions cut 3 bases from V and 4 bases from J, with 10 bases between. CDR1 and CDR2 (germline): MNHNS, SASEGT. The CDR3 DNA is TGTGCCAGCAGTGATGGGGGGATGTACAATGAGCAGTTCTTC. Translation: CASSDGGMYNEQFF.